The 29 T cell receptor beta chains in this list originate from one sample, sequenced in a study of STAT5B mutations in CD4+ large granular lymphocyte leukemia. Some clones are missing from TCRdb's copy, which holds only in-frame ones; the method was immunoSEQ multiplex PCR. Here the sample spans 34,000 or so clones, around four fifths being singletons. The sequencing sample was made of CD4+ T cells from blood buffy coats. These receptors originate from a human donor in good health.

This sequence joins TRBV18 and TRBJ2-7; 7 nucleotides match TRBD2. With V trimmed by 2 bases and J by 3 bases, 7 bases remained unmatched. There are 15 residues in the CDR3. Germline values: CDR1 KGHSH, CDR2 LQKENI. CDR3 in DNA: TGTGCCAGCTCACCAGGACTAGGGGCCGACTACGAGCAGTACTTC. Translation: CASSPGLGADYEQYF.

The V call is TRBV7-2, the J call TRBJ2-3; D is possibly TRBD2 (6 bases). The CDR3 length is 16 residues. V was cut by 4 bases and J by 0 bases, with 14 bases left in between. Germline CDR1 is SGHTA and CDR2 is FQGNSA. The CDR3: CASSSRLGGSTDTQYF. DNA for the CDR3: TGTGCCAGCAGCTCACGACTCGGGGGTAGCACAGATACGCAGTATTTT. The complete variable domain, with remaining parts taken from reference TRBV7-2 and TRBJ2-3, reads GAGVSQSPSNKVTEKGKDVELRCDPISGHTALYWYRQSLGQGLEFLIYFQGNSAPDKSGLPSDRFSAERTGGSVSTLTIQRTQQEDSAVYLCASSSRLGGSTDTQYFGPGTRLTVL.

This chain uses TRBV7-8 with TRBJ2-1, with TRBD2 matching over 8 bases. From germline, CDR1 is SGHVS and CDR2 FQNEAQ. Trimming removed 1 base from V and 6 bases from J; junction bases left unmatched: 8. The CDR3 consists of 16 residues. The CDR3 protein is CASSLGSGRIINEQFF. In DNA form, the CDR3 reads TGTGCCAGCAGCTTAGGAAGCGGGAGAATTATCAATGAGCAGTTCTTC.

The rearrangement uses TRBV6-1 and TRBJ2-7; no clear D gene. Germline CDR1 is MNHNS and CDR2 is SASEGT. The length of the CDR3 is 11 residues. The germline V and J ends were trimmed by 4 bases and 5 bases, with 6 bases remaining between them. The DNA for the CDR3 is TGTGCCAGCAGTGGGGTGAACGAGCAGTACTTC. This translates into CASSGVNEQYF.

The chain carries TRBV6-1 and TRBJ2-1; 16 bases are shared with TRBD2. The germline CDR1 and CDR2 sequences are MNHNS and SASEGT. Unmatched junction bases numbered 8, after V lost 4 bases and J lost 14 bases. The CDR3 runs to 15 residues. CDR3 bases: TGTGCCAGCAGTGGAACCGGGACTAGCGGGAGGGCCAAGTTCTTC. Encoded protein: CASSGTGTSGRAKFF.

This clone turned up a few times. The V call is TRBV27, the J call TRBJ2-7; 8 bases match TRBD1. Germline V CDR1 and CDR2: MNHEY, SMNVEV (reference sequence). The CDR3 sequence is 15 residues long. Unmatched junction bases numbered 8, after V lost 5 bases and J lost 2 bases. CDR3 sequence (DNA): TGTGCCAGCAGTCCGCAGGGGGCCAACCCCTACGAGCAGTACTTC. It specifies CASSPQGANPYEQYF.

V is TRBV9 and J is TRBJ2-5, with 8 bases aligning to TRBD1. In germline, CDR1 is SGDLS, CDR2 YYNGEE. With V trimmed by 4 bases and J by 5 bases, 7 bases remained unmatched. This CDR3 contains 14 residues. For the CDR3, the DNA is TGTGCCAGCAGCACCAGGACAGGGCGGGAGACCCAGTACTTC. Residues: CASSTRTGRETQYF. Drawing the rest from reference TRBV9 and TRBJ2-5, the complete variable domain is DSGVTQTPKHLITATGQRVTLRCSPRSGDLSVYWYQQSLDQGLQFLIQYYNGEERAKGNILERFSAQQFPDLHSELNLSSLELGDSALYFCASSTRTGRETQYFGPGTRLLVL.

This chain links TRBV5-4 with TRBJ2-3, with 8 bases fitting TRBD2. CDR1 SGHNT and CDR2 YYREEE come from the germline V gene (reference sequence). This CDR3 spans 16 amino acids. Losses at the gene ends were 0 bases for V and 6 bases for J; bases not matched to a gene: 9. DNA for the CDR3: TGTGCCAGCAGCTTGGCGGTTAGCGGGAATGGTGATACGCAGTATTTT. Its protein is CASSLAVSGNGDTQYF.

The chain is built from TRBV6-1 and TRBJ2-1; perhaps D is TRBD1 or TRBD2 (5 bases each). This CDR3 comprises 14 residues. The V gene lost 7 bases and the J gene lost 7 bases, with 17 bases spanning the gap. The germline gives CDR1 MNHNS, CDR2 SASEGT. The CDR3 sequence: CASTRELGPNEQFF. CDR3 nucleotides: TGTGCCAGCACCCGGGAATTGGGACCGAATGAGCAGTTCTTC.

This chain connects TRBV6-5 to TRBJ2-7; TRBD2 aligns across 12 bases. The CDR3 runs to 10 residues. J lost 13 bases, V lost 9 bases, and 4 bases had no gene match. Germline CDR1 reads MNHEY; CDR2 reads SVGAGI. The CDR3 loop is CARGLAGPYF. CDR3 DNA sequence: TGTGCCAGGGGACTAGCGGGCCCATACTTC.

DNA of the CDR3: TGTGCCAGCAGCTTAGATCAGGGCGGGAGTAGCTCCTACAATGAGCAGTTCTTC. This translates into CASSLDQGGSSSYNEQFF. The chain links TRBV11-3 to TRBJ2-1; 7 positions agree with TRBD2. The trim removed 0 bases at V and 0 bases at J, leaving 8 bases unmatched. The germline gives CDR1 SGHNT, CDR2 YENEEA. The CDR3 is 18 residues long.

The J gene is TRBJ2-2, the V gene TRBV2; D is uncertain. The CDR3 runs 13 residues. Germline CDR1 and CDR2: SNHLY and FYNNEI. Deletions cut 8 bases from V and 0 bases from J, with 7 bases between. The CDR3 DNA is TGTGCCAGCTCTGACTCGAACACCGGGGAGCTGTTTTTT. Translated, it gives CASSDSNTGELFF.

The chain recombines TRBV7-7 with TRBJ2-5; tentatively, D is TRBD2 (6 bases). The CDR3 totals 14 residues. The germline gives CDR1 SSHAT, CDR2 FNYEAQ (reference sequence). The germline V and J ends were trimmed by 5 bases and 5 bases, with 15 bases remaining between them. CDR3 sequence reads: CASSMGLPGETQYF. CDR3 nucleotides: TGTGCCAGCAGCATGGGACTCCCCGGGGAGACCCAGTACTTC.

V usage is TRBV4-1 and J usage is TRBJ1-5, with D tentatively TRBD1 (5 bases). CDR3 length: 15 amino acids. The germline gives CDR1 MGHRA, CDR2 YSYEKL. Trimming cost V 5 bases and J 4 bases, with 15 bases left between them. CDR3 DNA: TGCGCCAGCAGCGTTATGTGGGGGGAAAATCAGCCCCAGCATTTT. Amino acids: CASSVMWGENQPQHF.

This rearrangement joins TRBV19 to TRBJ2-5; maybe TRBD1 (5 bases). The germline CDR1 and CDR2 sequences are LNHDA and SQIVND (reference sequence). This CDR3 region has 14 residues. Trimming shortened V by 5 bases and J by 1 base, and 11 bases separated the two germline ends. In DNA form, the CDR3 reads TGTGCCAGTAGTGCACTGGACATCCAAGAGACCCAGTACTTC. Encoded protein: CASSALDIQETQYF.

This chain uses TRBV25-1 with TRBJ1-5, with TRBD1 identical over 11 bases. The germline gives CDR1 MGHDK, CDR2 SYGVNS. This CDR3 is built from 15 residues. V lost 5 bases and J lost 5; bases outside the gene matches: 5. CDR3 protein: CASSPGTGGYQPQHF. In nucleotides, the CDR3 is TGTGCCAGCAGTCCCGGGACAGGGGGATATCAGCCCCAGCATTTT.

The gene calls are TRBV10-3 and TRBJ2-1; unclear D gene. V was cut by 4 bases and J by 13 bases, with 14 bases left in between. CDR3 length equals 12 residues. Looked up from germline, CDR1 is ENHRY and CDR2 is SYGVKD. The CDR3 DNA reads as TGTGCCATCAGTGGAGCCCTGGGTGACCAGTTCTTC. Residues: CAISGALGDQFF.

CDR3 sequence (DNA): TGTGCCAGCAGCCAAGGGCAGGACTCCTACGAGCAGTACTTC. It encodes CASSQGQDSYEQYF. The V call is TRBV14, the J call TRBJ2-5; D unresolved. TRBJ2-7 explains the end of the DNA better; the J call may be wrong. The CDR3 has 14 residues. From germline, CDR1 is SGHDN and CDR2 FVKESK.

This clone occurred a few times. The chain employs TRBV18 and TRBJ2-1, with a weak D call TRBD1 (5 bases). Trimming stripped 3 bases from V and 5 bases from J, with 8 bases between. The CDR3 consists of 13 residues. Per germline, CDR1 KGHSH and CDR2 LQKENI. The CDR3 sequence: CASSPSRDNEQFF. CDR3 nucleotides: TGTGCCAGCTCACCCTCCAGGGACAATGAGCAGTTCTTC.

This clone was observed a few times. This chain uses TRBV7-9 with TRBJ2-7; D is possibly TRBD1 (5 bases). Trimming cost V 0 bases and J 3 bases, with 9 bases left between them. CDR3 length: 14 amino acids. CDR1 is SEHNR, CDR2 FQNEAQ, per germline (reference sequence). The CDR3 protein is CASSLADRFYEQYF. The CDR3 nucleotides read TGTGCCAGCAGCTTAGCCGACAGATTCTACGAGCAGTACTTC. The variable domain in full, completed from reference TRBV7-9 and TRBJ2-7, reads DTGVSQNPRHKITKRGQNVTFRCDPISEHNRLYWYRQTLGQGPEFLTYFQNEAQLEKSRLLSDRFSAERPKGSFSTLEIQRTEQGDSAMYLCASSLADRFYEQYFGPGTRLTVT.

A few counts support this clone. The V call is TRBV28, the J call TRBJ1-2; unclear D gene. From germline, CDR1 is MDHEN and CDR2 SYDVKM. This CDR3 is built from 13 residues. Trimming stripped 7 bases from V and 5 bases from J, with 14 bases between. In DNA, the CDR3 is TGTGCCAGCACCCGAGCCCAGTCTTATGGCTACACCTTC. Translation: CASTRAQSYGYTF.

The chain recombines TRBV18 with TRBJ2-5; 7 bases agree with TRBD1. From germline, CDR1 is KGHSH and CDR2 LQKENI. V gave up 6 bases and J gave up 4 bases; unmatched junction bases: 5. The length of the CDR3 is 13 residues. The CDR3 protein is CASSPGGGETQYF. CDR3 DNA: TGTGCCAGCTCTCCAGGGGGTGGAGAGACCCAGTACTTC.

The rearrangement links TRBV29-1 to TRBJ2-6, with 7 nucleotides matching TRBD1. Trimming cost V 1 base and J 0 bases; bases outside gene matches: 3. Germline V CDR1 and CDR2: SQVTM, ANQGSEA. The CDR3 length is 16 residues. The DNA for the CDR3 is TGCAGCGTTGAAGGGACAGGAAGCTCTGGGGCCAACGTCCTGACTTTC. It codes for CSVEGTGSSGANVLTF. Full variable domain (rest looked up from reference TRBV29-1 and TRBJ2-6): SAVISQKPSRDICQRGTSLTIQCQVDSQVTMMFWYRQQPGQSLTLIATANQGSEATYESGFVIDKFPISRPNLTFSTLTVSNMSPEDSSIYLCSVEGTGSSGANVLTFGAGSRLTVL.

The chain links TRBV29-1 to TRBJ1-1, with D possibly being TRBD1 (5 bases). This CDR3 is built from 13 residues. V was cut by 7 bases and J by 5 bases, with 17 bases left in between. The germline CDR1 and CDR2 sequences are SQVTM and ANQGSEA. CDR3 sequence reads: CSASGTPGTEAFF. CDR3 DNA: TGCAGCGCCTCCGGGACGCCGGGGACTGAAGCTTTCTTT.

V gene TRBV4-1 combines with J gene TRBJ1-5; D is uncertain. The CDR3 has 15 amino acids. V was pared by 0 bases and J by 6 bases, with 12 bases between. Germline CDR1 MGHRA, CDR2 YSYEKL. CDR3 in amino acids: CASSQDERTGQPQHF. CDR3 in DNA: TGCGCCAGCAGCCAAGATGAGAGGACGGGTCAGCCCCAGCATTTT.

This chain links TRBV7-2 with TRBJ2-7; the match to TRBD1 covers 9 bases. V was pared by 5 bases and J by 3 bases, with 2 bases of the junction left unmatched. Per the germline V gene, CDR1 is SGHTA and CDR2 is FQGNSA. The CDR3 spans 13 residues. CDR3 coding DNA: TGTGCCAGCAGCCGGGACAGGGACTACGAGCAGTACTTC. Its translation is CASSRDRDYEQYF.

CDR3 region: CASRDRQSINQPQHF. CDR3 DNA: TGTGCCAGTAGGGACCGACAGAGTATCAATCAGCCCCAGCATTTT. The V call is TRBV19, the J call TRBJ1-5; maybe TRBD1 (5 bases). V was clipped by 6 bases and J by 3 bases, with 15 bases between them. CDR1 LNHDA and CDR2 SQIVND come from the germline V gene (reference sequence). This CDR3 is 15 amino acids long.

This chain connects TRBV28 to TRBJ2-3; TRBD1 matches 7 bases. The CDR3 totals 14 residues. CDR1 is MDHEN and CDR2 is SYDVKM in the germline V gene. J lost 2 bases, V lost 5 bases, and 4 bases had no gene match. CDR3 in DNA: TGTGCCAGCAGTCGCGAGGGGGCCACAGATACGCAGTATTTT. This encodes CASSREGATDTQYF.

As DNA, the CDR3 is TGTGCCAGCAGCTCCCCGGGAGTATCCTACAATGAGCAGTTCTTC. This sequence encodes CASSSPGVSYNEQFF. The V gene is TRBV5-4, the J gene TRBJ2-1; possible D gene TRBD2, 6 bases. This CDR3 has 15 residues. The germline CDR1 and CDR2 sequences are SGHNT and YYREEE (reference sequence). Trimming left V 3 bases short and J 1 base short, with 11 bases between.